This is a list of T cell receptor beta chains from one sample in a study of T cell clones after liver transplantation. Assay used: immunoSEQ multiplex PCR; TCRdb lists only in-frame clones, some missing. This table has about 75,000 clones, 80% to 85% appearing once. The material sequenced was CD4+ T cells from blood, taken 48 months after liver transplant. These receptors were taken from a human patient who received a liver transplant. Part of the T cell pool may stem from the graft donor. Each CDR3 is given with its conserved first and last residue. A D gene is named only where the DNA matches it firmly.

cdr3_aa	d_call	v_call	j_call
CASREGGAGTEAFF	.	TRBV7-9	TRBJ1-1
CASSGTGKEAFF	TRBD1	TRBV19	TRBJ1-1
CASSLGGVGDTQYF	.	TRBV28	TRBJ2-3
CASTLTGNYGYTF	.	TRBV28	TRBJ1-2
CASSYSADQPQHF	.	TRBV19	TRBJ1-5
CASSSGWADAYEQYF	.	TRBV19	TRBJ2-7
CASSLRRREKLFF	.	TRBV27	TRBJ1-4
CASSIDSGASGEQFF	TRBD2	TRBV19	TRBJ2-1
CASSDPLGQSFYEQYF	.	TRBV6-1	TRBJ2-7
CASSSVRHSEQFF	.	TRBV7-2	TRBJ2-1
CASSRQTGGLDEQYF	TRBD1	TRBV14	TRBJ2-7
CASSPQGARTEAFF	TRBD1	TRBV9	TRBJ1-1
CASSEPGRSQHEQFF	.	TRBV6-1	TRBJ2-1
CASSLAGGSEQYF	TRBD2	TRBV7-2	TRBJ2-7
CASTQGALVPQYF	.	TRBV28	TRBJ2-3
CASSPWDRGNTEAFF	TRBD1	TRBV11-2	TRBJ1-1
CASSQQTGGGEKLFF	TRBD1	TRBV4-3	TRBJ1-4
CASSLVGQLGAGNTIYF	.	TRBV5-5	TRBJ1-3
CARPDRQSNQPQHF	.	TRBV6-4	TRBJ1-5
CASSLNRLSYEQYF	.	TRBV11-3	TRBJ2-7
CASSDLSLRETQYF	.	TRBV7-8	TRBJ2-5
CASSFRLQETQYF	.	TRBV5-4	TRBJ2-5
CASSTAGNEQFF	.	TRBV18	TRBJ2-1
CASSLATDQETQYF	.	TRBV5-1	TRBJ2-5
CASSLDGEQFF	.	TRBV5-6	TRBJ2-1